These 28 T cell receptor beta chains originate from one sample sequenced in a study of metastatic and nonmetastatic thyroid tumors. TCRdb re-clonotyped the PCR reads via MiXCR. Of 13,000 or so clones detected, about 30% appear once; the ten largest clones hold 10% to 15%. Each patient came to thyroid surgery without any prior treatment (of any kind). Input material: tumor tissue. Receptors originate from a male donor with papillary thyroid cancer or a benign thyroid nodule (not recorded which). Some clones in this sample may be carry-over from other donors' samples.

The chain carries TRBV5-1 and TRBJ2-3; D perhaps matches TRBD1 (6 bases). This CDR3 is 14 amino acids long. Germline loops: CDR1 SGHRS, CDR2 YFSETQ. Trimming removed 4 bases at V and 0 bases at J, with 9 bases between. Here the CDR3 reads CASSHGQSTDTQYF. CDR3 bases: TGCGCCAGCAGCCACGGACAGAGCACAGATACGCAGTATTTT.

The chain combines TRBV27 with TRBJ1-5; perhaps TRBD1 as D (5 bases). V lost 5 bases, J lost 8 bases, and 19 bases lay in between. Germline V gene data show CDR1 as MNHEY and CDR2 as SMNVEV (reference sequence). The CDR3 totals 15 residues. The CDR3 region is CASSPTFRGAEPQHF. CDR3 coding DNA: TGTGCCAGCAGTCCCACCTTTAGGGGAGCGGAGCCCCAGCATTTT.

The genes are TRBV20-1 and TRBJ2-1; D is unclear. From germline, CDR1 is DFQATT and CDR2 SNEGSKA (reference sequence). This CDR3 has 12 residues. The CDR3 DNA reads as TGCAGAGTAAGGAGCGACATAGATGAGCAGTTCTTC. Protein sequence: CRVRSDIDEQFF.

This clone was counted a few times. CDR3 nucleotides: TGTGCCAGCAGCCCAGCGCCGGGCAATCAGCCCCAGCATTTT. This sequence encodes CASSPAPGNQPQHF. The rearrangement links TRBV2 to TRBJ1-5, with D uncertain. Germline V gene sequence: CDR1 SNHLY, CDR2 FYNNEI. This CDR3 is 14 amino acids long. Trimming stripped 6 bases from V and 2 bases from J, with 11 bases between.

This clone appeared a single time. The gene calls are TRBV18 and TRBJ1-5; 7 nucleotides line up with TRBD1. Per germline, CDR1 KGHSH and CDR2 LQKENI. This CDR3 has 14 residues. V trimming: 2 bases; J trimming: 7 bases; junction bases outside the gene matches: 5. The CDR3 sequence: CASSPGQAGQPQHF. DNA of the CDR3: TGTGCCAGCTCACCAGGACAGGCGGGGCAGCCCCAGCATTTT.

This clone was observed a few times. This chain links TRBV6-1 with TRBJ2-7, with D hard to call. V lost 7 bases, J lost 3 bases, and 10 bases lay in between. CDR1 is MNHNS, CDR2 SASEGT, per germline. This CDR3 has 12 amino acids. This chain's CDR3 is CASNQEHYEQYF. In nucleotides, the CDR3 is TGTGCCAGCAACCAGGAACACTACGAGCAGTACTTC.

By sample fraction, this clone is medium-sized. V and J are TRBV10-3 and TRBJ2-3, with 12 bases matching TRBD2. In germline, CDR1 is ENHRY, CDR2 SYGVKD. This CDR3 is built from 14 residues. V lost 6 bases and J lost 5; bases outside the gene matches: 3. The CDR3 DNA sequence: TGTGCCATCAGACTGGGACTAGCGGGAGATACGCAGTATTTT. This encodes CAIRLGLAGDTQYF.

This rearrangement joins TRBV5-1 to TRBJ2-3; either TRBD1 or TRBD2 may supply D (5 bases each). The V end lost 4 bases, the J end lost 2 bases, and 17 bases lay between the germline ends. The CDR3 is 16 amino acids. The V gene's germline CDR1 is SGHRS and CDR2 YFSETQ. The CDR3 nucleotides are TGCGCCAGCAGCCTTGGGCTGGGGACCGACACAGATACGCAGTATTTT. It yields the protein CASSLGLGTDTDTQYF.

This clone ranks as medium-sized. V is TRBV27 and J is TRBJ2-7, with no clear D. Between the trimmed V and J ends, which lost 5 bases and 2 bases, there was a span of 7 bases. CDR3 length equals 12 residues. The germline V gene has CDR1 MNHEY and CDR2 SMNVEV (reference sequence). The CDR3 region is CASSQNPYEQYF. CDR3 sequence (DNA): TGTGCCAGCAGTCAAAATCCCTACGAGCAGTACTTC.

This clone was seen more than once but under ten times. This chain connects TRBV28 to TRBJ2-1, with a weak D call TRBD2 (5 bases). Trimming took 4 bases from V and 7 from J, leaving 20 bases between them. CDR1 is MDHEN and CDR2 is SYDVKM in the germline V gene. The CDR3 is made up of 16 amino acids. CDR3 DNA: TGTGCCAGCAGTTCTGCTGCAACCCCCCGGGATAATGAGCAGTTCTTC. Encoded protein: CASSSAATPRDNEQFF.

This clone was found a few times. The V gene is TRBV6-4, the J gene TRBJ2-1, with D unclear. CDR1 and CDR2 from the germline V gene are MRHNA and SNTAGT. V was pared by 3 bases and J by 8 bases, with 14 bases between. The CDR3 sequence is 14 residues long. CDR3 nucleotides: TGTGCCAGCAGTGAATCTTCGATCGCCGATGAGCAGTTCTTC. It yields the protein CASSESSIADEQFF.

V and J are TRBV19 and TRBJ1-2, with TRBD1 as a possible D gene (6 bases). The CDR3 totals 14 residues. Trimming took off 5 bases at V and 7 bases at J, with 17 bases between the two ends. Germline assignment: CDR1 LNHDA and CDR2 SQIVND (reference sequence). CDR3 sequence: CASSPGTSLVGYTF. CDR3 coding DNA: TGTGCCAGTAGTCCCGGGACAAGTCTTGTTGGCTACACCTTC.

This clone is classed as medium-sized. The chain is built from TRBV5-5 and TRBJ2-1; possible D gene TRBD2, 6 bases. CDR3 size: 17 residues. CDR1 and CDR2 (germline): SGHKS, YYEKEE (reference sequence). The V end lost 0 bases, the J end lost 4 bases, and 17 bases lay between the germline ends. Here the CDR3 DNA reads TGTGCCAGCAGCTTGGGTTTTCGGGACTCCCTGTACAATGAGCAGTTCTTC. Its protein is CASSLGFRDSLYNEQFF.

The rearrangement links TRBV7-9 to TRBJ1-1, with D possibly TRBD1 on 6 matching bases. Trimming removed 1 base from V and 6 bases from J, with 12 bases in between. Germline-derived CDR1 and CDR2 are SEHNR and FQNEAQ (reference sequence). This CDR3 contains 14 residues. CDR3 region: CASSLGGGTPEAFF. The CDR3 nucleotides read TGTGCCAGCAGCTTAGGAGGGGGGACTCCTGAAGCTTTCTTT.

The chain combines TRBV3-1 with TRBJ1-2, with TRBD1 identical over 8 bases. The V segment lost 0 bases and the J segment 6 bases; nucleotides outside the gene matches: 6. Germline CDR1 reads LGHDT; CDR2 reads YNNKEL (reference sequence). The CDR3 is 15 amino acids. CDR3 sequence reads: CASSQDPEDRDGYTF. The CDR3 DNA reads as TGTGCCAGCAGCCAAGATCCGGAGGACAGGGATGGCTACACCTTC. Supplemented by reference TRBV3-1 and TRBJ1-2, the full variable domain reads DTAVSQTPKYLVTQMGNDKSIKCEQNLGHDTMYWYKQDSKKFLKIMFSYNNKELIINETVPNRFSPKSPDKAHLNLHINSLELGDSAVYFCASSQDPEDRDGYTFGSGTRLTVV.

The V call is TRBV11-1, the J call TRBJ2-5; 8 bases align to TRBD2. This CDR3 is built from 15 residues. The V segment lost 0 bases and the J segment 3 bases; nucleotides outside the gene matches: 3. In germline, CDR1 is SGHAT, CDR2 FQDESV (reference sequence). Written as DNA, the CDR3 is TGTGCCAGCAGCTTAGCCGGGGGGGTTGAAGAGACCCAGTACTTC. It translates to CASSLAGGVEETQYF.

This chain links TRBV11-3 with TRBJ2-3; TRBD2 aligns across 8 bases. The length of the CDR3 is 15 residues. J was trimmed by 9 bases and V by 4 bases; bases with no gene match: 12. Germline V gene lookup returns CDR1 SGHNT and CDR2 YENEEA. The CDR3 DNA follows: TGTGCCAGCAGCTCCCCGTCAGCGGGGGCATTCACGCAGTATTTT. Residues: CASSSPSAGAFTQYF. Supplemented by reference TRBV11-3 and TRBJ2-3, the full variable domain reads EAGVVQSPRYKIIEKKQPVAFWCNPISGHNTLYWYLQNLGQGPELLIRYENEEAVDDSQLPKDRFSAERLKGVDSTLKIQPAELGDSAVYLCASSSPSAGAFTQYFGPGTRLTVL.

This clone was detected a few times. For the CDR3, the DNA is TGTGCCAGCAGTCACCTGGGGCGGGAGGGCCCTCCAGATACGCAGTATTTT. It specifies CASSHLGREGPPDTQYF. The rearrangement links TRBV27 to TRBJ2-3; 9 nucleotides line up with TRBD2. Germline values: CDR1 MNHEY, CDR2 SMNVEV (reference sequence). V was pared by 5 bases and J by 4 bases, with 13 bases of the junction left unmatched. The CDR3 sequence is 17 residues long.

The J gene is TRBJ1-2, the V gene TRBV9; 12 nucleotides align to TRBD1. Germline V gene data show CDR1 as SGDLS and CDR2 as YYNGEE. V lost 2 bases to trimming and J lost 7 bases; unmatched junction nucleotides: 6. The CDR3 sequence is 15 residues long. The CDR3 loop reads CASSVAGQGAAGYTF. The CDR3 DNA sequence: TGTGCCAGCAGCGTGGCGGGACAGGGGGCGGCTGGCTACACCTTC.

The genes are TRBV7-9 and TRBJ1-1; tentative D call: TRBD1 (6 bases). Germline V gives CDR1 SEHNR, CDR2 FQNEAQ (reference sequence). CDR3 size: 14 residues. V lost 3 bases to trimming and J lost 3 bases, with 11 bases between them. CDR3 nucleotide sequence: TGTGCCAGCAGCTTGTTTTCAGGGGACACTGAAGCTTTCTTT. The encoded protein is CASSLFSGDTEAFF.

The chain joins TRBV9 to TRBJ1-4; 8 bases match TRBD1. The CDR3 loop spans 15 amino acids. Trimming took 2 bases from V and 5 from J; bases not matched to a gene: 5. The germline V gene encodes CDR1 SGDLS and CDR2 YYNGEE. The DNA for the CDR3 is TGTGCCAGCAGCGTTGGGACAGGAGAGAATGAAAAACTGTTTTTT. Encoded protein: CASSVGTGENEKLFF.

The V gene is TRBV20-1, the J gene TRBJ1-1, with TRBD1 identical over 7 bases. CDR1 is DFQATT, CDR2 SNEGSKA, per germline (reference sequence). The V and J ends lost 0 bases and 3 bases, in that order; junction bases with no gene match: 7. CDR3 size: 15 residues. As DNA, the CDR3 is TGCAGTGCTAGAGATATGAGGGGGCCGGACACTGAAGCTTTCTTT. Amino acid sequence: CSARDMRGPDTEAFF.

This clone has just a few counts. V is TRBV6-5 and J is TRBJ2-2; a weak D match, TRBD1 (6 bases). Germline lookup yields CDR1 MNHEY and CDR2 SVGAGI. This CDR3 is 17 amino acids long. V was shortened by 0 bases and J by 0 bases, with 11 bases between the two germline ends. CDR3 sequence (DNA): TGTGCCAGCAGTTACTCGCTGAGGACAGCGAACACCGGGGAGCTGTTTTTT. Translation gives CASSYSLRTANTGELFF.

The V gene is TRBV24-1, the J gene TRBJ2-7; D is ambiguous. V was cut by 1 base and J by 5 bases, with 5 bases left in between. Germline V gene data show CDR1 as KGHDR and CDR2 as SFDVKD. The CDR3 sequence is 12 residues long. CDR3 protein: CATSDLEDEQYF. CDR3 bases: TGTGCCACCAGTGATTTAGAGGACGAGCAGTACTTC.

V is TRBV6-1 and J is TRBJ2-2, with 11 bases identical to TRBD1. The germline gives CDR1 MNHNS, CDR2 SASEGT. The junction had 6 bases not matched to a gene; V was cut back by 6 bases and J by 0 bases. The CDR3 covers 17 residues. The CDR3 DNA is TGTGCCAGCAGGCCTCCGGGACAGGGGGCGAACACCGGGGAGCTGTTTTTT. It encodes CASRPPGQGANTGELFF.

The rearrangement links TRBV28 to TRBJ2-7; D may be TRBD1 (5 bases). V was cut by 8 bases and J by 5 bases, with 10 bases left in between. This CDR3 region has 11 residues. The germline V gene has CDR1 MDHEN and CDR2 SYDVKM. CDR3 DNA: TGTGCCAGCTGCAGGGAACACGAGCAGTACTTC. Amino acids: CASCREHEQYF.

This clone was found a few times. The chain recombines TRBV20-1 with TRBJ2-7; weak D call: TRBD1 (6 bases). Trimming shortened V by 6 bases and J by 4 bases, and 19 bases separated the two germline ends. Per germline, CDR1 DFQATT and CDR2 SNEGSKA (reference sequence). The CDR3 consists of 14 residues. CDR3 protein: CSASGAPRLYEQYF. The CDR3 DNA reads TGCAGTGCATCAGGGGCCCCTCGCCTTTACGAGCAGTACTTC.

The chain joins TRBV19 to TRBJ2-1, with 11 bases fitting TRBD2. Looked up from germline, CDR1 is LNHDA and CDR2 is SQIVND (reference sequence). This CDR3 has 18 residues. V shed 5 bases, J shed 3 bases, and the junction held 12 bases outside the gene matches. CDR3 sequence (DNA): TGTGCCAGTAGTTTCCAACCGCTAGCGGGGGGCAGCTACAATGAGCAGTTCTTC. It yields the protein CASSFQPLAGGSYNEQFF.